The 14 T cell receptor beta chains listed next were all sequenced from one sample in a study of CD8 T cells in ankylosing spondylitis. TCRdb ran MiXCR on the 5' RACE reads and lists one entry per CDR3 protein. The sample lists some 200,000 distinct CDR3 sequences, about a quarter occurring once. Sequencing input: blood, either unsorted or a sorted T cell fraction (not recorded which). These receptors were collected from a male donor with ankylosing spondylitis or in good health (not recorded which).

In its sample, this clonotype was seen many times. V gene TRBV29-1 combines with J gene TRBJ2-1; TRBD2 agrees at 7 bases. Germline loops: CDR1 SQVTM, CDR2 ANQGSEA. The CDR3 covers 14 residues. V shed 6 bases and J 2 bases; nucleotides not matched to a gene: 7. CDR3: CSVALAKAYNEQFF. The CDR3 bases are TGCAGCGTCGCACTAGCGAAGGCCTACAATGAGCAGTTCTTC.

The V gene is TRBV7-6, the J gene TRBJ2-1, with 7 bases lining up with TRBD2. Germline V lookup: CDR1 SGHVS, CDR2 FNYEAQ. The CDR3 is 15 residues long. V lost 5 bases to trimming and J lost 0 bases; unmatched junction nucleotides: 4. The CDR3 is CASSRGGLSYNEQFF. CDR3 DNA: TGTGCCAGCAGCCGCGGGGGTCTCTCCTACAATGAGCAGTTCTTC.

This rearrangement joins TRBV5-1 to TRBJ2-1; 10 positions agree with TRBD2. Trimming took 4 bases from V and 7 from J; bases not matched to a gene: 8. Germline V gene lookup returns CDR1 SGHRS and CDR2 YFSETQ. The CDR3 has 15 residues. This CDR3 is CASSASGSRGNEQFF. CDR3 DNA: TGCGCCAGCAGCGCTAGCGGGAGTCGAGGGAATGAGCAGTTCTTC. The variable domain in full, with the rest retrieved from reference TRBV5-1 and TRBJ2-1, is KAGVTQTPRYLIKTRGQQVTLSCSPISGHRSVSWYQQTPGQGLQFLFEYFSETQRNKGNFPGRFSGRQFSNSRSEMNVSTLELGDSALYLCASSASGSRGNEQFFGPGTRLTVL.

The gene calls are TRBV7-2 and TRBJ2-2; TRBD2 is a possible D gene (5 bases). This CDR3 contains 15 residues. Germline CDR1 is SGHTA and CDR2 is FQGNSA. The ends were cut back, 2 bases at V and 5 bases at J, with 12 bases in the middle. The CDR3 DNA is TGTGCCAGCAGCTTAAGCCTAGCAGAGACCGGGGAGCTGTTTTTT. Protein: CASSLSLAETGELFF.

This clonotype was counted many times. The chain employs TRBV10-3 and TRBJ2-1; 8 bases match TRBD2. V lost 4 bases to trimming and J lost 8 bases; unmatched junction nucleotides: 13. Germline V CDR1 and CDR2: ENHRY, SYGVKD. The CDR3 contains 16 residues. CDR3 nucleotides: TGTGCCATCAGTGGCTCGGTCGGGAGGGCCAGGGATGAGCAGTTCTTC. Its translation: CAISGSVGRARDEQFF.

This clonotype occurred many times. The chain joins TRBV2 to TRBJ2-1; D uncertain. Germline CDR1 is SNHLY and CDR2 is FYNNEI. This CDR3 spans 12 amino acids. Between the trimmed V and J ends, which lost 4 bases and 7 bases, there was a span of 8 bases. The CDR3 DNA follows: TGTGCCAGCAGTGTAATGGGGAATGAGCAGTTCTTC. Its protein is CASSVMGNEQFF.

The gene calls are TRBV9 and TRBJ2-1, with D maybe TRBD2 (6 bases). Germline V gives CDR1 SGDLS, CDR2 YYNGEE. The CDR3 consists of 13 residues. Trimming pared 0 bases from V and 10 bases from J, leaving 11 bases between. The CDR3 spells CASSVEPSGEQFF. The CDR3 nucleotides read TGTGCCAGCAGCGTAGAGCCCAGCGGGGAGCAGTTCTTC.

This clonotype was found many times. This chain links TRBV20-1 with TRBJ2-1; D gene uncertain. Trimming removed 0 bases from V and 5 bases from J, with 8 bases in between. Per germline, CDR1 DFQATT and CDR2 SNEGSKA (reference sequence). The length of the CDR3 is 13 residues. The CDR3 reads CSARDRANNEQFF. In DNA form, the CDR3 reads TGCAGTGCTAGAGACCGGGCTAACAATGAGCAGTTCTTC.

This clonotype was picked up many times. The rearrangement links TRBV7-2 to TRBJ2-1, with D unresolved. The CDR3 extends over 13 amino acids. Germline CDR1 is SGHTA and CDR2 is FQGNSA. Between the trimmed V and J ends, which lost 1 base and 6 bases, there was a span of 7 bases. The CDR3 here is CASSLDDLNEQFF. CDR3 DNA sequence: TGTGCCAGCAGCTTAGATGACCTCAATGAGCAGTTCTTC. Based on the CDR3 plus reference TRBV7-2 and TRBJ2-1, the full variable domain is GAGVSQSPSNKVTEKGKDVELRCDPISGHTALYWYRQSLGQGLEFLIYFQGNSAPDKSGLPSDRFSAERTGGSVSTLTIQRTQQEDSAVYLCASSLDDLNEQFFGPGTRLTVL.

As DNA, the CDR3 is TGTGCCAGCAGTCTCCGGACAGGGGGCAAGGACGAGCAGTACTTC. Amino acid sequence: CASSLRTGGKDEQYF. The chain employs TRBV12-3 or TRBV12-4 and TRBJ2-7, with TRBD1 matching over 11 bases. The CDR3 sequence is 15 residues long. V lost 5 bases and J lost 5; bases outside the gene matches: 8.

Only a few counts were recorded for this clonotype. The V and J genes are TRBV7-6 and TRBJ2-2; 10 nucleotides line up with TRBD2. Germline loops: CDR1 SGHVS, CDR2 FNYEAQ. Trimming cost V 5 bases and J 1 base; bases outside gene matches: 10. This CDR3 has 18 amino acids. CDR3 DNA sequence: TGTGCCAGCAGCCCGCAGGGGACTAGCGCTAGGAACACCGGGGAGCTGTTTTTT. Its protein is CASSPQGTSARNTGELFF.

The table lists this clonotype with many counts. CDR3 in amino acids: CASSPDGGKLFF. In nucleotides, the CDR3 is TGCGCCAGCAGCCCCGACGGCGGAAAACTGTTTTTT. V usage is TRBV5-1 and J usage is TRBJ1-4; D is unresolved. Germline V gene sequence: CDR1 SGHRS, CDR2 YFSETQ. There are 12 residues in the CDR3. V was cut by 4 bases and J by 10 bases, with 11 bases left in between. Complete variable domain (other parts from reference TRBV5-1 and TRBJ1-4): KAGVTQTPRYLIKTRGQQVTLSCSPISGHRSVSWYQQTPGQGLQFLFEYFSETQRNKGNFPGRFSGRQFSNSRSEMNVSTLELGDSALYLCASSPDGGKLFFGSGTQLSVL.

There are many counts of this clonotype. J is TRBJ2-2 and V is TRBV7-3; D could derive from TRBD1 or TRBD2 (5 bases each). The germline V and J ends were trimmed by 5 bases and 4 bases, with 14 bases remaining between them. Germline CDR1 SGHTA, CDR2 FQGTGA. The CDR3 covers 15 residues. The CDR3 DNA sequence: TGTGCCAGCAGCAGGGGACCTATCCTCACCGGGGAGCTGTTTTTT. Translating it yields CASSRGPILTGELFF.

This clonotype was recorded many times. The CDR3 nucleotides read TGCGCCAGCAGCTTCCAGGGGGGGAAGCCTGAAAAACTGTTTTTT. The encoded protein is CASSFQGGKPEKLFF. V is TRBV5-1 and J is TRBJ1-4; 7 bases fit TRBD1. The germline V gene has CDR1 SGHRS and CDR2 YFSETQ. The CDR3 extends over 15 amino acids. The junction had 8 bases not matched to a gene; V was cut back by 2 bases and J by 7 bases.